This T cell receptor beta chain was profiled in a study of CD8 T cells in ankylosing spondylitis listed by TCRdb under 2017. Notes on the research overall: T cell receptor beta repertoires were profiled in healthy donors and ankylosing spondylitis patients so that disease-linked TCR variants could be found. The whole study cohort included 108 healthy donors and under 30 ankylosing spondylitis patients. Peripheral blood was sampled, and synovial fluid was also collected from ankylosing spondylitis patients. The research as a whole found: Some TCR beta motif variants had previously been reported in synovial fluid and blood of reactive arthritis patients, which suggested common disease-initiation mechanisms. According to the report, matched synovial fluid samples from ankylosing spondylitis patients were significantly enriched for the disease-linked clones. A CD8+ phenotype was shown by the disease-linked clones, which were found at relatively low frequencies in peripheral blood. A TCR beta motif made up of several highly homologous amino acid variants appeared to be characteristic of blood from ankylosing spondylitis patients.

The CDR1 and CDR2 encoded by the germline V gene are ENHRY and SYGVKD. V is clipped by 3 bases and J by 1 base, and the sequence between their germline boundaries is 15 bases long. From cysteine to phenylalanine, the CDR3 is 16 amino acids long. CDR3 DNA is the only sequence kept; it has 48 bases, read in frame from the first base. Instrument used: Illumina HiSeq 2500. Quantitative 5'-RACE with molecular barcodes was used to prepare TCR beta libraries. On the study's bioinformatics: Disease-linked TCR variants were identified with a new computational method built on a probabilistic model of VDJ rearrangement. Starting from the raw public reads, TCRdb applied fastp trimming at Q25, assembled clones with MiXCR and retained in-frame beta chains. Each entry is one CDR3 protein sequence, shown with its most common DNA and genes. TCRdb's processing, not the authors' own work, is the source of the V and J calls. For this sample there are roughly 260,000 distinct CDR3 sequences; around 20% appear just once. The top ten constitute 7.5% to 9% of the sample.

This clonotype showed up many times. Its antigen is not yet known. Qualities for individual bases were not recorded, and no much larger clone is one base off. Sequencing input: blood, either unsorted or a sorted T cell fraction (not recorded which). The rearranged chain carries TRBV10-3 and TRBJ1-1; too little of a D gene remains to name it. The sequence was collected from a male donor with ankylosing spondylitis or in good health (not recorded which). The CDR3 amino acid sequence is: CAISEPVSSGNTEAFF. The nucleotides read TGTGCCATCAGTGAACCGGTATCCTCGGGGAACACTGAAGCTTTCTTT.